Below are 16 T cell receptor beta chains sequenced from a single sample in a study of cytomegalovirus exposure and HLA in healthy donors. The PCR used 60 Vbeta and 13 Jbeta primers. Sequencing used immunoSEQ multiplex PCR; TCRdb keeps in-frame clones, though not all of them. The data show roughly 71,000 clones, about 67% seen once. Sequencing used PBMCs. These receptors all stem from a human donor in good health.

CDR3 nucleotide sequence: TGTGCCAGCAGTTACATCGGGACAGGGGGTTACGAGCAGTACTTC. This sequence encodes CASSYIGTGGYEQYF. The chain is built from TRBV6-5 and TRBJ2-7, with 11 bases matching TRBD1. The length of the CDR3 is 15 residues. Germline CDR1 MNHEY, CDR2 SVGAGI. The V segment lost 2 bases and the J segment 4 bases; nucleotides outside the gene matches: 4.

The chain employs TRBV19 and TRBJ1-2; TRBD1 aligns across 7 bases. CDR3 length: 13 amino acids. J was trimmed by 5 bases and V by 4 bases; bases with no gene match: 4. The germline V gene has CDR1 LNHDA and CDR2 SQIVND (reference sequence). DNA of the CDR3: TGTGCCAGTAGTAAGACAGGGCCGTATGGCTACACCTTC. Its translation: CASSKTGPYGYTF.

J is TRBJ2-7 and V is TRBV6-1; TRBD1 aligns across 8 bases. The germline CDR1 and CDR2 sequences are MNHNS and SASEGT. This CDR3 has 15 amino acids. The junction had 10 bases not matched to a gene; V was cut back by 3 bases and J by 6 bases. The chain's CDR3 is CASSEYRGVSGEQYF. The CDR3 DNA is TGTGCCAGCAGTGAGTACAGGGGGGTCTCGGGCGAGCAGTACTTC.

The V call is TRBV30, the J call TRBJ2-1; TRBD2 agrees at 8 bases. The CDR3 spans 17 residues. CDR1 is GTSNPN and CDR2 is SVGIG in the germline V gene (reference sequence). The V segment lost 2 bases and the J segment 0 bases; nucleotides outside the gene matches: 9. CDR3 region: CAWSSGSRGSSYNEQFF. CDR3 in DNA: TGTGCCTGGAGTAGCGGGAGCAGGGGTAGCTCCTACAATGAGCAGTTCTTC.

The chain joins TRBV7-9 to TRBJ2-1; 9 bases align to TRBD2. The V gene end was trimmed by 4 bases and the J gene end by 0 bases; junction bases not matched to a gene: 4. CDR3 size: 16 residues. Germline CDR1 reads SEHNR; CDR2 reads FQNEAQ (reference sequence). The CDR3 DNA is TGTGCCAGCAGCTCGACTAGCGGTGACTCCTACAATGAGCAGTTCTTC. Translation: CASSSTSGDSYNEQFF.

This clone has more than one count but fewer than ten. V usage is TRBV29-1 and J usage is TRBJ1-2; D is perhaps TRBD1 (6 bases). Trimming left V 7 bases short and J 6 bases short, with 15 bases between. This CDR3 contains 12 residues. Per germline, CDR1 SQVTM and CDR2 ANQGSEA. The CDR3 here is CSGQRGGNGYTF. The CDR3 nucleotides are TGCAGCGGACAGAGGGGGGGGAATGGCTACACCTTC.

This rearrangement joins TRBV7-2 to TRBJ1-1; possibly TRBD1 for D (6 bases). V was cut by 5 bases and J by 5 bases, with 15 bases left in between. Per germline, CDR1 SGHTA and CDR2 FQGNSA. The length of the CDR3 is 14 residues. This CDR3 is CASSGQGGVTEAFF. The CDR3 nucleotides are TGTGCCAGCAGCGGACAAGGGGGGGTAACTGAAGCTTTCTTT.

This sequence joins TRBV7-3 and TRBJ2-2, with no clear D. The CDR3 is made up of 13 amino acids. Germline values: CDR1 SGHTA, CDR2 FQGTGA. V was pared by 5 bases and J by 5 bases, with 9 bases between. The CDR3 loop is CASSAHQTGELFF. DNA for the CDR3: TGTGCCAGCAGCGCTCATCAGACCGGGGAGCTGTTTTTT.

This CDR3 is CASSYGTGHQETQYF. DNA of the CDR3: TGTGCCAGCAGTTACGGGACAGGGCACCAAGAGACCCAGTACTTC. The chain is built from TRBV27 and TRBJ2-5; 9 positions agree with TRBD1. After removal of 4 bases from V and 0 bases from J, the junction contained 3 bases not matched to a gene. From germline, CDR1 is MNHEY and CDR2 SMNVEV (reference sequence). CDR3 length: 15 residues.

The chain joins TRBV29-1 to TRBJ2-6; 8 positions agree with TRBD1. Trimming cost V 6 bases and J 2 bases; bases outside gene matches: 6. In germline, CDR1 is SQVTM, CDR2 ANQGSEA. The CDR3 length is 15 residues. In DNA form, the CDR3 reads TGCAGCGTCAGGGGGCCTGGGACTGGGGCCAACGTCCTGACTTTC. Translated: CSVRGPGTGANVLTF.

This clone has just one count. V usage is TRBV7-9 and J usage is TRBJ1-3; D remains unclear. The CDR3 is 15 amino acids. Trimming stripped 5 bases from V and 0 bases from J, with 11 bases between. The V gene's germline CDR1 is SEHNR and CDR2 FQNEAQ (reference sequence). CDR3 coding DNA: TGTGCCAGCAGCGCGGACTGGGCCTCTGGAAACACCATATATTTT. Translating gives CASSADWASGNTIYF.

The chain combines TRBV6-5 with TRBJ1-2; the D gene is possibly TRBD1 (5 bases). The CDR3 contains 15 residues. CDR1 and CDR2 (germline): MNHEY, SVGAGI. V lost 0 bases and J lost 7, with 15 bases in between. DNA for the CDR3: TGTGCCAGCAGTTACTCCTCGGGGGGGGAGGGTGGCTACACCTTC. It specifies CASSYSSGGEGGYTF.

The chain is built from TRBV6-5 and TRBJ2-7, with a possible D match to TRBD1 (6 bases). The CDR3 loop spans 12 amino acids. V lost 4 bases and J lost 6, with 10 bases in between. The germline gives CDR1 MNHEY, CDR2 SVGAGI. Here the CDR3 DNA reads TGTGCCAGCAGTTCAACAGGGCGCGAGCAGTACTTC. This translates into CASSSTGREQYF.

This chain uses TRBV9 with TRBJ2-1; TRBD2 aligns across 11 bases. The CDR3 length is 15 residues. Germline V lookup: CDR1 SGDLS, CDR2 YYNGEE. Trimming at V came to 3 bases and at J to 4 bases, leaving 3 bases not matched to a gene. CDR3 in amino acids: CASSAGLAVYNEQFF. DNA for the CDR3: TGTGCCAGCAGCGCGGGACTAGCGGTTTACAATGAGCAGTTCTTC.

This rearrangement joins TRBV9 to TRBJ2-7, with D perhaps TRBD2 (7 bases). Trimming stripped 4 bases from V and 0 bases from J, with 11 bases between. CDR1 and CDR2 (germline): SGDLS, YYNGEE. This CDR3 has 14 amino acids. The CDR3 region has the DNA TGTGCCAGCAGCTCGGGGGGCAGCTCCTACGAGCAGTACTTC. Its protein product is CASSSGGSSYEQYF.

The V call is TRBV30, the J call TRBJ2-5, with TRBD1 matching over 10 bases. The V segment lost 3 bases and the J segment 5 bases; nucleotides outside the gene matches: 9. CDR1 GTSNPN and CDR2 SVGIG come from the germline V gene (reference sequence). CDR3 length equals 15 residues. The CDR3 protein is CAWRPRDRGLETQYF. In nucleotides, the CDR3 is TGTGCCTGGAGACCCCGGGACAGGGGTTTGGAGACCCAGTACTTC.